The rows below give T cell receptor beta chains drawn from one sample of a study of regulatory T cells in long-lasting Graves disease. One entry per CDR3 protein results from TCRdb running MiXCR on the multiplex PCR reads. The table records some 220,000 distinct CDR3 sequences, roughly a fifth of them present only once. These data were also filed under a second study, of T cells in Graves' hyperthyroidism and ophthalmopathy.

Sequencing was performed on peripheral blood mononuclear cells (PBMCs), taken at new diagnosis, from a patient treated with antithyroid drugs. The receptors were gathered from a woman in her twenties or thirties with Graves disease. Each CDR3 is given with its conserved first and last residue. Fields, in order: V gene, J gene, D gene, CDR3 protein. The D gene is left open where the match is weak.

v_call: TRBV18
j_call: TRBJ2-7
d_call: TRBD1
cdr3_aa: CASSFGTGSYDQYF

v_call: TRBV6-9
j_call: TRBJ2-7
d_call: TRBD2
cdr3_aa: CASSYGGLAAYEQYF

v_call: TRBV14
j_call: TRBJ2-5
d_call: NA
cdr3_aa: CASSPYSSRETQYF

v_call: TRBV6-1
j_call: TRBJ1-1
d_call: NA
cdr3_aa: CASSEALGHTEAFF

v_call: TRBV19
j_call: TRBJ1-5
d_call: NA
cdr3_aa: CASSIDIDGPFGSNQPQHF

v_call: TRBV6-5
j_call: TRBJ2-7
d_call: NA
cdr3_aa: CASSWTRSYEQYF

v_call: TRBV6-2/TRBV6-3
j_call: TRBJ1-4
d_call: NA
cdr3_aa: CASTTGEKLFF

v_call: TRBV20-1
j_call: TRBJ1-2
d_call: TRBD1
cdr3_aa: CSAAPQTGRDGYTF

v_call: TRBV2
j_call: TRBJ2-4
d_call: NA
cdr3_aa: CASSGGVTNIQYF

v_call: TRBV7-9
j_call: TRBJ1-6
d_call: NA
cdr3_aa: CASTGASSYNSPLHF

v_call: TRBV20-1
j_call: TRBJ2-3
d_call: TRBD2
cdr3_aa: CSAPLAGGLSDTQYF

v_call: TRBV6-2/TRBV6-3
j_call: TRBJ2-7
d_call: TRBD2
cdr3_aa: CASSESAGAEYEQYF

v_call: TRBV5-5
j_call: TRBJ1-4
d_call: TRBD1
cdr3_aa: CASSSTGDSNEKLFF

v_call: TRBV12-3/TRBV12-4
j_call: TRBJ2-5
d_call: NA
cdr3_aa: CASSTHQRETQYF

v_call: TRBV4-1
j_call: TRBJ2-3
d_call: NA
cdr3_aa: CASSQEGRYTDTQYF

v_call: TRBV9
j_call: TRBJ2-7
d_call: TRBD1
cdr3_aa: CASSVGQGAVYEQYF

v_call: TRBV19
j_call: TRBJ1-1
d_call: NA
cdr3_aa: CASSPGAVNTEAFF

v_call: TRBV19
j_call: TRBJ2-3
d_call: NA
cdr3_aa: CASSISLSGTDTQYF

v_call: TRBV2
j_call: TRBJ1-3
d_call: TRBD1
cdr3_aa: CASSAGQGAGGNTIYF

v_call: TRBV20-1
j_call: TRBJ1-6
d_call: NA
cdr3_aa: CSARAYSYNSPLHF

v_call: TRBV20-1
j_call: TRBJ2-4
d_call: NA
cdr3_aa: CSAGVLAKNIQYF

v_call: TRBV28
j_call: TRBJ2-7
d_call: TRBD1
cdr3_aa: CASSLLRGQGRQYF

v_call: TRBV30
j_call: TRBJ2-7
d_call: NA
cdr3_aa: CAWRAAGPSYEQYF

v_call: TRBV20-1
j_call: TRBJ2-3
d_call: NA
cdr3_aa: CSANGGWLGRDTQYF

v_call: TRBV20-1
j_call: TRBJ1-1
d_call: NA
cdr3_aa: CSARDSTRTRNTEAFF

v_call: TRBV5-1
j_call: TRBJ1-1
d_call: NA
cdr3_aa: CASSLEEGRAGTEAFF

v_call: TRBV10-2
j_call: TRBJ1-5
d_call: NA
cdr3_aa: CASRQGISAQPQHF

v_call: TRBV5-6
j_call: TRBJ1-1
d_call: NA
cdr3_aa: CASSWGINTEAFF

v_call: TRBV19
j_call: TRBJ1-1
d_call: TRBD1
cdr3_aa: CASSFRGSERSEAFF

v_call: TRBV6-5
j_call: TRBJ1-1
d_call: TRBD1
cdr3_aa: CASSYGGTGGNTEAFF

v_call: TRBV2
j_call: TRBJ1-1
d_call: TRBD1
cdr3_aa: CASSGPGQGGPLNTEAFF

v_call: TRBV19
j_call: TRBJ1-4
d_call: NA
cdr3_aa: CASSTSGFNEKLFF

v_call: TRBV28
j_call: TRBJ1-1
d_call: NA
cdr3_aa: CASSRTARATEAFF

v_call: TRBV18
j_call: TRBJ1-2
d_call: NA
cdr3_aa: CASSSLDGILYGYTF

v_call: TRBV4-1
j_call: TRBJ2-3
d_call: TRBD2
cdr3_aa: CASSPSGHLTDTQYF

v_call: TRBV27
j_call: TRBJ1-5
d_call: NA
cdr3_aa: CASSLWQGKGNQPQHF

v_call: TRBV28
j_call: TRBJ2-5
d_call: TRBD1
cdr3_aa: CASSTRQGQETQYF

v_call: TRBV11-2
j_call: TRBJ1-3
d_call: NA
cdr3_aa: CASSPPQWRWNDSGNTIYF

v_call: TRBV14
j_call: TRBJ2-7
d_call: NA
cdr3_aa: CASSHSDYEQYF

v_call: TRBV4-1
j_call: TRBJ2-2
d_call: NA
cdr3_aa: CASSQDWLDGSGELFF

v_call: TRBV7-9
j_call: TRBJ1-3
d_call: NA
cdr3_aa: CASSLRTASADTIYF

v_call: TRBV19
j_call: TRBJ1-5
d_call: NA
cdr3_aa: CAIADGGNQPQHF

v_call: TRBV28
j_call: TRBJ2-2
d_call: TRBD1
cdr3_aa: CASSSDRGGTGELFF

v_call: TRBV30
j_call: TRBJ1-2
d_call: NA
cdr3_aa: CAWSVLGNYGYTF

v_call: TRBV28
j_call: TRBJ1-2
d_call: TRBD1
cdr3_aa: CASSRTGGPLLGSYGYTF

v_call: TRBV5-6
j_call: TRBJ2-1
d_call: TRBD1
cdr3_aa: CASRPGTGTYNEQFF

v_call: TRBV5-6
j_call: TRBJ1-2
d_call: TRBD1
cdr3_aa: CASSLLNRGNYGYTF

v_call: TRBV28
j_call: TRBJ1-5
d_call: NA
cdr3_aa: CASRGLGQTPGGQPQHF

v_call: TRBV12-3/TRBV12-4
j_call: TRBJ1-2
d_call: NA
cdr3_aa: CASSPWATRERDYGYTF

v_call: TRBV6-1
j_call: TRBJ2-7
d_call: NA
cdr3_aa: CASSSGTPYEQYF

v_call: TRBV27
j_call: NA
d_call: NA
cdr3_aa: CASSLLSNQETQYF

v_call: TRBV28
j_call: TRBJ2-4
d_call: NA
cdr3_aa: CASRSSKNIQYF

v_call: TRBV18
j_call: TRBJ1-4
d_call: NA
cdr3_aa: CASSPPAGLGEKLFF